These T cell receptor beta chains were read from a single sample in a study of blood T cell repertoires in COVID-19. Some clones are missing from TCRdb's copy, which holds only in-frame ones; the method was immunoSEQ multiplex PCR. The table lists about 140,000 clones, approximately 84% of them singletons, with over 7.5% in the top ten. Sequenced sample: peripheral blood. All receptors derive from a woman at least 80 years old in a cohort sampled during active or convalescent COVID-19. Both conserved end residues are part of each CDR3. A D gene is named only where the DNA matches it firmly. Expanded clones get a size class; other rows say once, few or many, or leave the size out.

16	TRBD1	TRBJ2-7	-	TRBV25-1	TGTGCCAGCAGTGAATTGGGGCCGACAGGGGCCTACGAGCAGTACTTC	CASSELGPTGAYEQYF
15	TRBD1	TRBJ2-7	-	TRBV10-1	TGCGCCAGCACCTTGGGAACAGGGGATTCCTACGAGCAGTACTTC	CASTLGTGDSYEQYF
12	TRBD1	TRBJ1-2	-	TRBV29-1	TGCAGCGGGGGACAGCCACGATATGGCTACACCTTC	CSGGQPRYGYTF
15	TRBD2	TRBJ2-7	-	TRBV19	TGTGCCAGTAGTATAGGAGCGGGGGTTGTTTACGAGCAGTACTTC	CASSIGAGVVYEQYF
12	-	TRBJ2-1	few	TRBV5-8	TGTGCCAGCAGCTCTCGAGTCGATGAGCAGTTCTTC	CASSSRVDEQFF
15	TRBD2	TRBJ2-3	-	TRBV30	TGTGCCTGGAGTCTACTAGCGGTGGACACAGATACGCAGTATTTT	CAWSLLAVDTDTQYF
16	TRBD1	TRBJ2-2	-	TRBV2	TGTGCCAGCACCTTTACAGGGGGGAGAGGCACCGGGGAGCTGTTTTTT	CASTFTGGRGTGELFF
16	TRBD2	TRBJ2-5	-	TRBV6-2/TRBV6-3	TGTGCCAGCAGCCTCGGACTAGCGGGGGGACAAGAGACCCAGTACTTC	CASSLGLAGGQETQYF
17	TRBD1	TRBJ1-6	-	TRBV10-3	TGTGCCATCAGTGAGTCGGGGACAGGGGGCTTCAATTCACCCCTCCACTTT	CAISESGTGGFNSPLHF
14	-	TRBJ1-1	-	TRBV5-5	TGTGCCAGCAGCTTTGACAGCGCGAACACTGAAGCTTTCTTT	CASSFDSANTEAFF
13	-	TRBJ1-1	-	TRBV3-1/TRBV3-2	TGTGCCAGCAGCCAAGGGTTGGGGGCAGGAGCTTTCTTT	CASSQGLGAGAFF
18	TRBD1	TRBJ1-5	-	TRBV19	TGTGCCAGTCGACCTTACTTATCGGGACAGGGAGTAAATCAGCCCCAGCATTTT	CASRPYLSGQGVNQPQHF
18	-	TRBJ2-1	-	TRBV18	TGTGCCAGCTCACCCGGGGTTGCGGGGACGAGCTCCTACAATGAGCAGTTCTTC	CASSPGVAGTSSYNEQFF
14	-	TRBJ1-2	-	TRBV7-8	TGTGCCAGCAGCGAACGACATACAATCTATGGCTACACCTTC	CASSERHTIYGYTF
14	-	TRBJ1-2	-	TRBV27	TGTGCCAGCAGTTTATCCAGGGCGAACTATGGCTACACCTTC	CASSLSRANYGYTF
16	TRBD2	TRBJ2-2	-	TRBV5-1	TGCGCCAGCAGCCCCCCGGCGACTAGCGGGGGCGGGGAGCTGTTTTTT	CASSPPATSGGGELFF
13	-	TRBJ1-3	-	TRBV27	TGTGCCAGCAGGAGTTACTCTGGAAACACCATATATTTT	CASRSYSGNTIYF
15	-	TRBJ1-2	-	TRBV25-1	TGTGCCAGCAGTGAATCGTGGGGCAGGGATTATGGCTACACCTTC	CASSESWGRDYGYTF
17	TRBD1	TRBJ1-3	-	TRBV18	TGTGCCAGCTCACCACCGGACAGGTGGGCGTCTGGAAACACCATATATTTT	CASSPPDRWASGNTIYF
17	TRBD2	TRBJ2-7	-	TRBV7-2	TGTGCCAGCAGCTCTTCCACTAGCGGGGGGGCCTCCTACGAGCAGTACTTC	CASSSSTSGGASYEQYF
14	-	TRBJ1-4	-	TRBV2	TGTGCCAGCAGTGAGGACATCACCGACGAAAAACTGTTTTTT	CASSEDITDEKLFF
16	TRBD1	TRBJ1-4	-	TRBV5-1	TGCGCCAGCAGCTTGGCGACAGGGGGCAAAAATGAAAAACTGTTTTTT	CASSLATGGKNEKLFF
14	-	TRBJ1-2	-	TRBV19	TGTGCCAGTAGTATAGGGCAGGGGAACTATGGCTACACCTTC	CASSIGQGNYGYTF
15	-	TRBJ1-6	-	TRBV7-3	TGTGCCAGCAAAAAAATGGAGGGAGACAGCTCACCCCTCCACTTT	CASKKMEGDSSPLHF
17	TRBD1	TRBJ1-6	-	TRBV3-1/TRBV3-2	TGTGTCAGCAGCCAAACTCTGACAGGGGTAAATAATTCACCCCTCCACTTT	CVSSQTLTGVNNSPLHF
13	TRBD1	TRBJ1-1	-	TRBV9	TGTGCCAGCAGCGAGACAGGGCTCACTGAAGCTTTCTTT	CASSETGLTEAFF
14	-	TRBJ1-1	once	TRBV19	TGTGCCAGTAGGCTTAATGTCGGGTACACTGAAGCTTTCTTT	CASRLNVGYTEAFF
14	-	TRBJ1-1	-	TRBV19	TGTGCCAGTAGTATTGCAGGGGTGAGCACTGAAGCTTTCTTT	CASSIAGVSTEAFF
15	-	TRBJ1-1	-	TRBV7-9	TGTGCCAGCAGCCGTGGCGGGGGCCGGAGCACTGAAGCTTTCTTT	CASSRGGGRSTEAFF
15	TRBD1	TRBJ2-6	-	TRBV19	TGTGCCAGTAGGAATACCGGGACAGGGAATAGCGTCCTGACTTTC	CASRNTGTGNSVLTF
14	-	TRBJ2-1	once	TRBV18	TGTGCCAGCTCCCCCCCCGTCCACGGCAATGAGCAGTTCTTC	CASSPPVHGNEQFF
15	TRBD1	TRBJ2-5	-	TRBV5-4	TGTGCCAGCGGACAGGGGGTCGGGTTCCAAGAGACCCAGTACTTC	CASGQGVGFQETQYF
17	TRBD2	TRBJ2-6	-	TRBV2	TGTGCCAGCATCGCTAGCGGGGTTAACTCTGGGGCCAACGTCCTGACTTTC	CASIASGVNSGANVLTF
16	TRBD1	TRBJ1-2	-	TRBV19	TGTGCCAGTACTAACCCTTTGGGACAGGGGGTCTATGGCTACACCTTC	CASTNPLGQGVYGYTF
16	TRBD1	TRBJ1-5	-	TRBV19	TGTGCCAGTAGTAACTACCTGACAGGGGGAAATCAGCCCCAGCATTTT	CASSNYLTGGNQPQHF
14	TRBD2	TRBJ2-3	-	TRBV6-5	TGTGCCAGCAAACCTAGCGGGGCGCTGCCTTCGCAGTATTTT	CASKPSGALPSQYF
15	-	TRBJ1-1	once	TRBV7-2	TGTGCCAGCAGGGGGAGGGGGGCCATGAACACTGAAGCTTTCTTT	CASRGRGAMNTEAFF
13	-	TRBJ2-2	few	TRBV5-4	TGTGCCAGCAAGACTAGTCGGACCGGGGAGCTGTTTTTT	CASKTSRTGELFF
16	-	TRBJ1-3	few	TRBV28	TGTGCCAGCAGTTTAAGGGGCGCTCACTCTGGAAACACCATATATTTT	CASSLRGAHSGNTIYF
13	-	TRBJ1-1	-	TRBV2	TGTGCCAGCAATAGGGGATTGAACACTGAAGCTTTCTTT	CASNRGLNTEAFF
17	TRBD2	TRBJ2-5	-	TRBV30	TGTGCCTGGGCCAGACTAGCGGGGGCCAGGTACCAAGAGACCCAGTACTTC	CAWARLAGARYQETQYF
14	TRBD1	TRBJ2-4	-	TRBV14	TGTGCCAGCAGCCTCAACAGGGGTAAAAACATTCAGTACTTC	CASSLNRGKNIQYF
16	TRBD1	TRBJ2-7	-	TRBV5-1	TGCGCCAGCAGCCGAAGCGGAGGACAGGGGGCTTACGAGCAGTACTTC	CASSRSGGQGAYEQYF
16	TRBD2	TRBJ2-1	-	TRBV5-1	TGCGCCAGCAGCTTGGTTAGCGGGGGTTCGCGAAATGAGCAGTTCTTC	CASSLVSGGSRNEQFF
13	TRBD2	TRBJ2-5	-	TRBV7-9	TGTGCCAGCACCATGACTAGCCGGGGGACCCAGTACTTC	CASTMTSRGTQYF
15	TRBD1	TRBJ1-1	-	TRBV5-4	TGTGCCAGCAGCAAACAAACAGGGGACAACACTGAAGCTTTCTTT	CASSKQTGDNTEAFF
15	-	TRBJ2-5	-	TRBV9	TGTGCCAGCAGCCCTCATCTAGGAGTTCAAGAGACCCAGTACTTC	CASSPHLGVQETQYF
15	TRBD1	TRBJ2-1	-	TRBV15	TGTGCCACCAGCAGCCGACAGGGGGCTAACAATGAGCAGTTCTTC	CATSSRQGANNEQFF